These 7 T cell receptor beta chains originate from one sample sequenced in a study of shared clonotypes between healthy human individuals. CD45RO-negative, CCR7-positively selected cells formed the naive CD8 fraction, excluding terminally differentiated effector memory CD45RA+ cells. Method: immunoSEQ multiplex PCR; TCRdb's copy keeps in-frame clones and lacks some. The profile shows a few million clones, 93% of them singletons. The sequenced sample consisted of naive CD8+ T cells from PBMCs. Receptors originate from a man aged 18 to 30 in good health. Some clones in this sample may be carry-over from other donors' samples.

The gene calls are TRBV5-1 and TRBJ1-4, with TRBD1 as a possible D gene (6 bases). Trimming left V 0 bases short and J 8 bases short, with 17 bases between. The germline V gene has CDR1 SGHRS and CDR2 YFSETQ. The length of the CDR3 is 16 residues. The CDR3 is CASSLVQTGLGEKLFF. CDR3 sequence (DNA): TGCGCCAGCAGCTTGGTTCAAACAGGGCTAGGGGAAAAACTGTTTTTT.

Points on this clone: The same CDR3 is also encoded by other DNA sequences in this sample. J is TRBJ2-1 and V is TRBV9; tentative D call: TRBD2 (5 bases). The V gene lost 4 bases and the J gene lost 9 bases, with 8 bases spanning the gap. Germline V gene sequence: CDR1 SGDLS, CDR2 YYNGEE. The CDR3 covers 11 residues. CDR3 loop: CASSPGVEQFF. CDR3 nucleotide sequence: TGTGCCAGCAGCCCCGGGGTTGAGCAGTTCTTC.

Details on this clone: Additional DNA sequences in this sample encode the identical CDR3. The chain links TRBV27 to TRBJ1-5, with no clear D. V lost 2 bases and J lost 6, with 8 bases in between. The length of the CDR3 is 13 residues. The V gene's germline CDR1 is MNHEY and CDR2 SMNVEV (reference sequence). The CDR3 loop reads CASSLLGSQPQHF. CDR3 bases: TGTGCCAGCAGTTTACTGGGCAGTCAGCCCCAGCATTTT.

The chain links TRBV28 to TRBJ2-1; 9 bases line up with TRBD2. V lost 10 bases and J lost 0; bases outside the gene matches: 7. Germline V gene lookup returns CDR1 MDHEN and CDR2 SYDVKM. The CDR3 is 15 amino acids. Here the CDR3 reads CATAGGISSYNEQFF. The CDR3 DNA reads TGTGCCACGGCGGGAGGGATCAGCTCCTACAATGAGCAGTTCTTC.

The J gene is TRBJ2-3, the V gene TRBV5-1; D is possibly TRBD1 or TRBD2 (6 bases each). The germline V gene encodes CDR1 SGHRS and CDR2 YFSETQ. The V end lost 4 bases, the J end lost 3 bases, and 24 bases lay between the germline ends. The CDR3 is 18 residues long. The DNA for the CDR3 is TGCGCCAGCAGCGGGGGGCAGGTAGGCGTTAGAGGGACAGATACGCAGTATTTT. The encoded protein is CASSGGQVGVRGTDTQYF.

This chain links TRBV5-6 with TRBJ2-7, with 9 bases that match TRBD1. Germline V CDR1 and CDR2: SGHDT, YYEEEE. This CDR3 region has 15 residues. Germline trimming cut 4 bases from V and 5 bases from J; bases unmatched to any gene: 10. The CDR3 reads CASSGVGTGRHEQYF. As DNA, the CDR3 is TGTGCCAGCAGCGGTGTGGGGACAGGGCGACACGAGCAGTACTTC.

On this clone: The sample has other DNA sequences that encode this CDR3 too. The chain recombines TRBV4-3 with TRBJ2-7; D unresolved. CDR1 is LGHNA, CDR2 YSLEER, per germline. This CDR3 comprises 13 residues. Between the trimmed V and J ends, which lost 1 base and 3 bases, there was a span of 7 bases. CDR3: CASSQGRFYEQYF. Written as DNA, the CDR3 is TGCGCCAGCAGCCAAGGCCGGTTCTACGAGCAGTACTTC.